A selection of T cell receptor beta chains follows, all from one sample in a study of T-cell reconstitution after alpha-beta-depleted transplantation in children. TCRdb processed the PCR reads anew with MiXCR; each CDR3 protein has one entry. The data hold more than 500,000 distinct CDR3 sequences, with more than 9.5% observed a single time. The source material was PBMCs, mostly from graft donor cells, sampled 180 days after TCRalphabeta/CD19-depleted stem cell transplant. Receptor source: a female patient between 2 and 15 years old who had a stem cell transplant for aplastic anemia, so the T cells may come from the graft donor. Each CDR3 is given without its conserved first and last residue.

v_call,cdr3_aa
TRBV4-3,ASSPWLAETQY
TRBV29-1,SVSGALGAKNIQY
TRBV20-1,SAIGTSHNEQF
TRBV11-2,ASSLGPGPLPQEY
TRBV6-2/TRBV6-3,ASSPAWELKYTGELF
TRBV10-3,AIRSGQYQETQY
TRBV5-1,ASSRSDSTDTQY
TRBV7-9,ASSPRRDTGELF
TRBV6-5,ASSYSRWGNEQF
TRBV20-1,SAGQGMNSPLH